Sequencing of this TCR beta chain was carried out in a study of cytomegalovirus exposure and HLA in healthy donors. Study details: The approximately 130 validation repertoires and the roughly 700 first-cohort repertoires shared a platform, a later analysis reported. Points from the study as a whole: While the bulk of TCR sequences proved rare, some public TCRs turned up in many donors. Through in vitro validation, a few CMV-associated chains were shown to be specific for CMV antigens.

The donors were part of the validation cohort of roughly 130 subjects. That cohort was separate from the first cohort, which comprised 550 to 750 subjects. A note on this clone: The target antigen is unknown.

The CDR3 spans 17 residues. The V end lost 2 bases, the J end lost 0 bases, and 15 bases lay between the germline ends. In germline, CDR1 is SGDLS, CDR2 YYNGEE. Method: immunoSEQ multiplex PCR; TCRdb's copy keeps in-frame clones and lacks some. This sample has about 140,000 clones, with roughly 88% found just once. Sequences were obtained from PBMCs. This rearrangement joins TRBV9 to TRBJ1-3; D ambiguous. The sequence was obtained from a young woman in good health and CMV-seropositive. CDR3 nucleotides: TGTGCCAGCAGCGTTAGCCCCTATTCCACCTCTGGAAACACCATATATTTT. Protein product: CASSVSPYSTSGNTIYF.